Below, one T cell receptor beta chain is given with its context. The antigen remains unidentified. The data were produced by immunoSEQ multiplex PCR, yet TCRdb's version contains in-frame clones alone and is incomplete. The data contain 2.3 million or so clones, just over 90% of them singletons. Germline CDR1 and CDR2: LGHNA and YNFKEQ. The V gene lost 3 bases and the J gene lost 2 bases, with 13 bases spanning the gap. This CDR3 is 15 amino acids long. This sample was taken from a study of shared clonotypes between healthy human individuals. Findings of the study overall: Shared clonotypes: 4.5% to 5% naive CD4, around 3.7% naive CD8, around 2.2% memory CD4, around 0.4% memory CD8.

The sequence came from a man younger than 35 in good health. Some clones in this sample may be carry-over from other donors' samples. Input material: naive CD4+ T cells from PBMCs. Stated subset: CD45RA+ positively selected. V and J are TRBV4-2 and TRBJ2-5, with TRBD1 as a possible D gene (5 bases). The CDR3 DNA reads TGTGCCAGCAGCCAGGGGCAGGGATGGCAAGAGACCCAGTACTTC. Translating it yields CASSQGQGWQETQYF.